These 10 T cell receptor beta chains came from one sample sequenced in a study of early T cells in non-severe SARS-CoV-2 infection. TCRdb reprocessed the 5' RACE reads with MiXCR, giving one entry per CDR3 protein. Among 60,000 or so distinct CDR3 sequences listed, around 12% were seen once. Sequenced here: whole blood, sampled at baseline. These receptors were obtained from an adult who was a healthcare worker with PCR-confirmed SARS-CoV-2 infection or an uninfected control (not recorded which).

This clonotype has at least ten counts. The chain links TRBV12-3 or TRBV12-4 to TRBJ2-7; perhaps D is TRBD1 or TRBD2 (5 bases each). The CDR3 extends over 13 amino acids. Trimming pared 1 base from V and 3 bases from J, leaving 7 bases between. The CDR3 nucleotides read TGTGCCAGCAGTTTAGATGGGGGCTACGAGCAGTACTTC. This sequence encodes CASSLDGGYEQYF.

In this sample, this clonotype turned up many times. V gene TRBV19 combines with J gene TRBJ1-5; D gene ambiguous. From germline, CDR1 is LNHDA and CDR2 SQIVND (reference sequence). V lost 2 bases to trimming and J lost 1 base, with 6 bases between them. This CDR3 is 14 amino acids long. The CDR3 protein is CASSIRVSNQPQHF. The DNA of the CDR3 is TGTGCCAGTAGTATACGGGTAAGCAATCAGCCCCAGCATTTT.

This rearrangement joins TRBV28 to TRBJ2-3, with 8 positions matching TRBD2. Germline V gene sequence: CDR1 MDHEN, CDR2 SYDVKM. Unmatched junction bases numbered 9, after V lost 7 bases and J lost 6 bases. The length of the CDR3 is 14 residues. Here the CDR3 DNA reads TGTGCCAGCAACCCGGGAGGGTACCGGGATACGCAGTATTTT. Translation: CASNPGGYRDTQYF.

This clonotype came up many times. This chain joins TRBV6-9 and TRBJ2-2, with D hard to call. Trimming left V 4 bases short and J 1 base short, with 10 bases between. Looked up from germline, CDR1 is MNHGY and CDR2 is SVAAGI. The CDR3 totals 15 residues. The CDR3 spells CASSSPRENTGELFF. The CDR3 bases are TGTGCCAGCAGTTCACCCCGCGAGAACACCGGGGAGCTGTTTTTT.

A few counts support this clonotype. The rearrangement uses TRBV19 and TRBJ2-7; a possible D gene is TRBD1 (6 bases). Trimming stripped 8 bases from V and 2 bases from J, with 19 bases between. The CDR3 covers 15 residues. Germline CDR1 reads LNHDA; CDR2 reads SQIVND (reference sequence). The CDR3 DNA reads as TGTGCCAGTCGACCCCGGACAGCTAACGCCTACGAGCAGTACTTC. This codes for CASRPRTANAYEQYF.

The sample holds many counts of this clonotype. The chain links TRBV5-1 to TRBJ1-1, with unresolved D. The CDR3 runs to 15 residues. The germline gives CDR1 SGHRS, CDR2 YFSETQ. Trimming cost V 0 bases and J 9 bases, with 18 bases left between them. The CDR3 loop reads CASSLEITGENKAFF. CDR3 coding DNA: TGCGCCAGCAGCTTGGAAATAACGGGAGAGAACAAAGCTTTCTTT.

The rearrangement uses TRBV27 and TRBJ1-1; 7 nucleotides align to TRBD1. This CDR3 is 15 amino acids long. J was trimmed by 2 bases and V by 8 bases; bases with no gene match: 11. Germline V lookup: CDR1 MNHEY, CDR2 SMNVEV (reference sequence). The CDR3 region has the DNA TGTGCCAGCCACAGGGGACGACAGAGCAACACTGAAGCTTTCTTT. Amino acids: CASHRGRQSNTEAFF.

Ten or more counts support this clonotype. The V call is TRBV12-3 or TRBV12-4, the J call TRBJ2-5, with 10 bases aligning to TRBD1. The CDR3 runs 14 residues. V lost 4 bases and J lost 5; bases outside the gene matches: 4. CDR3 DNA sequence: TGTGCCAGCAGTTCCCCGGACAGGGGGGAGACCCAGTACTTC. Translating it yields CASSSPDRGETQYF.

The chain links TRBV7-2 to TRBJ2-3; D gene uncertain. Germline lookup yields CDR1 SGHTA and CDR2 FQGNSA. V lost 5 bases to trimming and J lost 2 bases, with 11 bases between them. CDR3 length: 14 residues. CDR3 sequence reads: CASSPGPFTDTQYF. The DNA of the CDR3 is TGTGCCAGCAGCCCCGGACCATTCACAGATACGCAGTATTTT.

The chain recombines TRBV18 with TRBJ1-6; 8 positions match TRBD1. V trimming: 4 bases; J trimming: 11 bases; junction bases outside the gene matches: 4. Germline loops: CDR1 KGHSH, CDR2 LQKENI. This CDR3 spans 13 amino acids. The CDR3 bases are TGTGCCAGCTCACGGACAGGGTTCACACCCCTCCACTTT. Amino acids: CASSRTGFTPLHF.